Sequencing of this TCR beta chain was carried out in a study of cytomegalovirus exposure and HLA in healthy donors. PCR was performed using 60 Vbeta and 13 Jbeta primers. Here immunoSEQ multiplex PCR was the method, and the copy in TCRdb shows in-frame clones only, minus some. The sample holds 120,000 or so clones, roughly four fifths seen once. The CDR3 is made up of 17 amino acids. V was pared by 7 bases and J by 3 bases, with 12 bases of the junction left unmatched. Germline CDR1 SGHTA, CDR2 FQGNSA. In the case of this clone: The antigen is not known.

Participants comprised healthy donors of bone marrow. The study, taken as a whole, reports: Owing to their indistinguishability, certain V segments, notably TRBV6-2 and TRBV6-3, were excluded. Both high specificity and high sensitivity reportedly marked the classifier's diagnosis of cytomegalovirus status. It was reported in a later analysis that an Asian-associated ancestry cluster showed fewer N-insertions than the roughly 670-donor mean.

This chain joins TRBV7-2 and TRBJ1-6, with 7 bases matching TRBD1. The source material was PBMCs. The sequence was obtained from a man aged 18 to 29 in good health and CMV-seronegative. The CDR3 sequence is CASTIPRGANYNSPLHF. Written as DNA, the CDR3 is TGTGCCAGCACCATCCCCAGGGGGGCAAACTATAATTCACCCCTCCACTTT.